Listed below are T cell receptor beta chains from one sample, sequenced in a study of post-analysis software for immune sequencing data. TCRdb used MiXCR to reprocess the PCR reads, holding one entry per CDR3 protein. Here the sample spans hundreds of thousands of distinct CDR3 sequences, approximately 30% being singletons. The sample was blood. The receptor set was obtained from a girl between 10 and 17 years old with multiple sclerosis. CDR3s include the opening cysteine and the closing phenylalanine or tryptophan. D genes are given only for firm matches. Size is stated for part of the rows, as once, few or many counts, or as a class when the clone is expanded.

>TRBJ1-1|.|TRBV13|.
TGTGCCAGCAGCCTACGGCAGGGGTTGCGCACTGAAGCTTTCTTT
CASSLRQGLRTEAFF
>TRBJ2-1|.|TRBV9|TRBD2
TGTGCCAGCAGCGTCGGCAGCGGGAGCTTGGGGGGTATTGAGCAGTTCTTC
CASSVGSGSLGGIEQFF
>TRBJ2-7|.|TRBV28|TRBD1
TGTGCCAGCAGTTTAGTGGGACAGAAATCCTACGAGCAGTACTTC
CASSLVGQKSYEQYF
>TRBJ2-3|.|TRBV2|.
TGTGCCAGCAGTGAACAGAGCACAGATACGCAGTATTTT
CASSEQSTDTQYF
>TRBJ2-5|.|TRBV15|TRBD2
TGTGCCACCAGCCAAAGGGCTAGCGGGGGCCCACAAGAGACCCAGTACTTC
CATSQRASGGPQETQYF
>TRBJ2-1|many|TRBV29-1|TRBD2
TGCAGCGTTGACAGTAGCGGGAGGGCGGGTGAGCAGTTCTTC
CSVDSSGRAGEQFF
>TRBJ2-1|.|TRBV20-1|TRBD2
TGCAGCCAACTAGCGGGGGGGAACTACAATGAGCAGTTCTTC
CSQLAGGNYNEQFF
>TRBJ2-3|few|TRBV20-1|.
TGCAGTGCTAGAGATTTGGCTAGCGGCACAGATACGCAGTATTTT
CSARDLASGTDTQYF
>TRBJ2-3|few|TRBV20-1|.
TGCAGTGCTAGGAGGGGCTGGGAAGCAGATACGCAGTATTTT
CSARRGWEADTQYF
>TRBJ1-5|few|TRBV27|.
TGTGCCAGCAGTTCCCACTGGGGAGGCAATCAGCCCCAGCATTTT
CASSSHWGGNQPQHF
>TRBJ1-2|.|TRBV29-1|.
TGCAGCGTTGACCTTGGTAGGGTGGATGGCTACACCTTC
CSVDLGRVDGYTF
>TRBJ2-1|.|TRBV10-3|.
TGTGCCATCAGTGAGTATCGCAATGAGCAGTTCTTC
CAISEYRNEQFF
>TRBJ2-1|few|TRBV24-1|.
TGTGCCACCAGTGTAGTGGGGAATGAGCAGTTCTTC
CATSVVGNEQFF
>TRBJ2-7|.|TRBV9|.
TGTGCCAGCAGCGGAGGAGTCGCAGCCTACGAGCAGTACTTC
CASSGGVAAYEQYF
>TRBJ1-5|once|TRBV4-1|TRBD1
TGCGCCAGCAGCCAAAGGGGACAGGCGGGGGAACAGCCCCAGCATTTT
CASSQRGQAGEQPQHF
>TRBJ2-1|.|TRBV12-3/TRBV12-4|.
TGTGCCAGCATTCTCATCACCCCACCATCCAATGAGCAGTTCTTC
CASILITPPSNEQFF
>TRBJ2-1|few|TRBV29-1|TRBD2
TGCAGCGTCCCCCGCGGGGGTCAACCCTCCTACAATGAGCAGTTCTTC
CSVPRGGQPSYNEQFF
>TRBJ2-1|.|TRBV14|TRBD2
TGTGCCAGCAGATCACATAGCGGGAGGGCCGGTGAGCAGTTCTTC
CASRSHSGRAGEQFF
>TRBJ2-3|few|TRBV20-1|.
TGCAGTGCTAGCCTTTCCACAGATACGCAGTATTTT
CSASLSTDTQYF
>TRBJ2-4|few|TRBV7-2|TRBD2
TGTGCCAGCAGCTTATTCGCGCGGGAGCCTGGGAACATTCAGTACTTC
CASSLFAREPGNIQYF